The rows below give T cell receptor beta chains drawn from one sample of a study of T-cell memory formation after mild COVID-19. TCRdb fed the 5' RACE reads into MiXCR, producing one record per CDR3 protein. The table has fewer than 300,000 distinct CDR3 sequences, about a sixth seen once. Source material: PBMCs or a T cell subset sorted from them (not recorded which). The receptors were gathered from a man between 18 and 29 years old who had mild COVID-19 (a few samples of this study predate the infection). Cell type and time point are not known. Both conserved end residues are part of each CDR3. D genes are given only for firm matches. Only part of the rows carry a size: once, few, many, or a class if the clone is expanded.

j_call d_call clone_size v_call cdr3_nt cdr3_aa
TRBJ2-7 TRBD1 . TRBV11-2 TGTGCCAGCAGCTCTGTTTCAGGGGGAGAGCAGTACTTC CASSSVSGGEQYF
TRBJ2-2 . few TRBV10-3 TGTGCCATCAGTGAGTCTTCAGGGTTAACCGGGGAGCTGTTTTTT CAISESSGLTGELFF
TRBJ1-1 TRBD1 . TRBV6-5 TGTGCCAGCAGTTCCCCTGGGGAGGGGGCGAAAGCTTTCTTT CASSSPGEGAKAFF
TRBJ2-5 . . TRBV4-1 TGCGCCAGCAGCGAGAGATTTAGCAGCAAAGAGACCCAGTACTTC CASSERFSSKETQYF
TRBJ1-5 . few TRBV2 TGTGCCAGCAGTGAAGAATCAGGGATCTACAGTCAGCCCCAGCATTTT CASSEESGIYSQPQHF
TRBJ1-5 . . TRBV5-1 TGCGCCAGCAGCTTGGACAGGGAGGTATGGCCCCAGCATTTT CASSLDREVWPQHF
TRBJ1-4 TRBD1 . TRBV19 TGTGCCAGTAGACCGGGACAGGGTCCATCTAATGAAAAACTGTTTTTT CASRPGQGPSNEKLFF
TRBJ1-4 . . TRBV20-1 TGCAGTGCCACCCTCGCGGAGCCTAATGAAAAACTGTTTTTT CSATLAEPNEKLFF
TRBJ2-1 . many TRBV4-2 TGTGCCAGCAGACTCGATACATACAATGAGCAGTTCTTC CASRLDTYNEQFF
TRBJ2-5 . . TRBV7-3 TGTGCCAGCAGCTTCGGGCTCCAAGAGACCAAGTACTTC CASSFGLQETKYF
TRBJ2-5 . . TRBV6-5 TGTGCCAGCAGTTACGTTGGGGGGGCCGCAGAGACCCAGTACTTC CASSYVGGAAETQYF
TRBJ2-5 . few TRBV10-3 TGTGCCATCAGTGAGAGGACAGACGTACCAGAGACCCAGTACTTC CAISERTDVPETQYF
TRBJ2-7 TRBD2 few TRBV3-1 TGTGCCAGCAGCTCTAGCGGGGGCTCCTACGAGCAGTACTTC CASSSSGGSYEQYF
TRBJ2-3 . . TRBV5-1 TGCGCCAGCAGCCACCCCCTACAAGATACGCAGTATTTT CASSHPLQDTQYF
TRBJ2-1 . . TRBV7-9 TGTGCCAGCAGCCCGTCCGACACCCGCAATGAGCAGTTCTTC CASSPSDTRNEQFF
TRBJ2-1 TRBD2 few TRBV4-1 TGCGCCAGCAGCCAAGAGACGGGGGGGCCTAATGAGCAGTTCTTC CASSQETGGPNEQFF
TRBJ2-5 . . TRBV10-3 TGTGCCACCCAGGAGGCGCTAGCTCAAGAGACCCAGTACTTC CATQEALAQETQYF
TRBJ2-7 TRBD1 few TRBV6-1 TGTGCCAGCAGTGCGACAGGGCTGGGCTACGAGCAGTACTTC CASSATGLGYEQYF
TRBJ1-2 TRBD1 few TRBV6-6 TGTGCCAGCAGTCATCCGACAGGGACCATGAAGGGCTACACCTTC CASSHPTGTMKGYTF
TRBJ2-3 TRBD2 few TRBV20-1 TGCAGTGCTAGAGTTAGGACTAGCGGCGATACGCAGTATTTT CSARVRTSGDTQYF
TRBJ1-2 . . TRBV7-9 TGTGCCAGCAGCCCTCGAGTCGCCTATGGCTACACCTTC CASSPRVAYGYTF
TRBJ2-7 TRBD1 few TRBV4-3 TGCGCCAGCAGCCAAGACAGGGGGAGAGTCGACGAGCAGTACTTC CASSQDRGRVDEQYF
TRBJ1-1 TRBD1 few TRBV5-1 TGCGCCAGCAGCTCCGGCGCGACAGGGAGAAAAACTGAAGCTTTCTTT CASSSGATGRKTEAFF
TRBJ1-5 . once TRBV7-3 TGTGCCAGCAGCTTTGGTCCGGGCCTCGAGGGAAATCAGCCCCAGCATTTT CASSFGPGLEGNQPQHF
TRBJ2-4 . few TRBV4-1 TGCGCCAGCAGCCTCGGAGTGGTGGAGGACATTCAGTACTTC CASSLGVVEDIQYF
TRBJ1-1 TRBD1 few TRBV4-3 TGCGCCAGCAGCCTAGGACAGGCTGAAGCTTTCTTT CASSLGQAEAFF
TRBJ2-7 TRBD2 few TRBV6-6 TGTGCCAGCAGTTACTCGAATCCTAGCGGGGGGAAGTACGAGCAGTACTTC CASSYSNPSGGKYEQYF
TRBJ2-1 . . TRBV5-1 TGCGCCAGCAGCGCTACAGGTTCTAGCTCCTACAATGAGCAGTTCTTC CASSATGSSSYNEQFF
TRBJ2-1 . few TRBV30 TGTGCCTGGAGTGTGGGAACTCACCTACACAATGAGCAGTTCTTC CAWSVGTHLHNEQFF
TRBJ1-1 TRBD1 . TRBV15 TGTGCCACCAGCAGACTCCCGCTGGGGACAGGGAACACTGAAGCTTTCTTT CATSRLPLGTGNTEAFF
TRBJ2-3 . few TRBV20-1 TGCAGCGCTTTCCCAGTGGAGGCGGGATCAGATACGCAGTATTTT CSAFPVEAGSDTQYF
TRBJ2-6 TRBD1 . TRBV14 TGTGCCAGCAGCGGGAGGACAGGGACGGGGGCCAACGTCCTGACTTTC CASSGRTGTGANVLTF
TRBJ1-5 . few TRBV5-1 TGCGCCAGCAGCTTGGTGGGCAGGGATGTACAGCCCCAGCATTTT CASSLVGRDVQPQHF
TRBJ2-3 TRBD2 . TRBV20-1 TGCAGTGCTAGAGTATATCGGCTAGCGGGGCGAAGTGTCACAGATACGCAGTATTTT CSARVYRLAGRSVTDTQYF
TRBJ2-6 . few TRBV4-1 TGCGCCAGCAGCACCACTCGACAGCCCTCTGGGGCCAACGTCCTGACTTTC CASSTTRQPSGANVLTF
TRBJ2-1 TRBD1 . TRBV5-1 TGCGCCAGCAGCTTACTGACAGGGAAAAGGTACAATGAGCAGTTCTTC CASSLLTGKRYNEQFF
TRBJ2-5 TRBD1 few TRBV5-6 TGTGCCAGCAAACCGCCCGGGACAGGGTTGGGGGAGACCCAGTACTTC CASKPPGTGLGETQYF
TRBJ2-1 TRBD1 few TRBV29-1 TGCAGCGAGATCTCCCGGGACAGTCTGCACAATGAGCAGTTCTTC CSEISRDSLHNEQFF
TRBJ1-1 . few TRBV5-1 TGCGCCAGCAGCTTGGGCCCGGGTCCTGACACTGAAGCTTTCTTT CASSLGPGPDTEAFF
TRBJ1-1 . . TRBV7-3 TGTGCCAGCAGCCCGTCATTTTCTGCAGGCGTTAAGAACACTGAAGCTTTCTTT CASSPSFSAGVKNTEAFF
TRBJ1-1 . . TRBV4-1 TGCGCCAGCAGCCAAGATCGGGGAACAAGACCTGGTTTCTTT CASSQDRGTRPGFF
TRBJ2-3 . . TRBV9 TGTGCCAGCAGCGTTAGCAAAGGGGATACGCAGTATTTT CASSVSKGDTQYF
TRBJ1-2 . . TRBV18 TGTGCCAGCTCACCACCGGTGGGGTTTTATGGCTACACCTTC CASSPPVGFYGYTF
TRBJ1-6 . . TRBV7-9 TGTGCCAGCAGTCGGACAACGGATAATTCACCCCTCCACTTT CASSRTTDNSPLHF
TRBJ1-1 . . TRBV7-9 TGTGCCAGCAGCTTAAGTCGGGTCACTGAAGCTTTCTTT CASSLSRVTEAFF
TRBJ2-3 TRBD1 . TRBV12-3/TRBV12-4 TGTGCCAGCAGGCCAACAGGGGGTCGACCCACAGATACGCAGTATTTT CASRPTGGRPTDTQYF
TRBJ2-5 . few TRBV27 TGTGCCAGCAGTGACAGTTGGGGCGGGGAGACCCAGTACTTC CASSDSWGGETQYF
TRBJ2-3 . few TRBV11-2 TGTGCCAGCAGCTTAAGGGCACACCACACAGATACGCAGTATTTT CASSLRAHHTDTQYF
TRBJ1-2 . . TRBV7-2 TGTGCCAGCAGACAGGATGGAGGCTACACCTTC CASRQDGGYTF
TRBJ2-4 . . TRBV6-2/TRBV6-3 TGTGCCAGCAGTTACTCGTTAGGCTTAGCCAAAAACATTCAGTACTTC CASSYSLGLAKNIQYF
TRBJ2-7 TRBD2 few TRBV12-5 TGTGCTAGTGGTTGGGGGACCGGGGAGGGAAAGCAGTACTTC CASGWGTGEGKQYF
TRBJ1-1 TRBD1 . TRBV7-2 TGTGCCAGCAGCTCCCGGACAGGGGGGGGCACTGAAGCTTTCTTT CASSSRTGGGTEAFF
TRBJ1-5 TRBD1 few TRBV6-5 TGTGCCAGCAGTCCCAGGGGGAATAGCAATCAGCCCCAGCATTTT CASSPRGNSNQPQHF
TRBJ1-1 . . TRBV18 TGTGCCAGCCAGGGACCGGGACGGCGAGCTTTCTTT CASQGPGRRAFF
TRBJ2-3 . many TRBV4-2 TGTGCCAGCAGCCAACTCCCCGGGTCGGGACGCCCCCCCGGAGATACGCAGTATTTT CASSQLPGSGRPPGDTQYF
TRBJ2-1 TRBD2 few TRBV7-3 TGTGCCAGCAGCTTAGCGACGGGGGGGTACAATGAGCAGTTCTTC CASSLATGGYNEQFF